This T cell receptor beta chain appears in the sequencing data of a study of cytomegalovirus exposure and HLA in healthy donors. Notes on the study in general: TCR beta sequences numbering under 20,000 were associated with HLA alleles at 0.05 false discovery rate in a later analysis.

While unrecorded immune exposures were likely, the donors were nominally healthy when sampled. Trimming pared 0 bases from V and 4 bases from J, leaving 11 bases between. The CDR3 is 14 residues long. In germline, CDR1 is SGHRS, CDR2 YFSETQ. The PCR had 60 Vbeta and 13 Jbeta primers. Only in-frame clones appear in the TCRdb table, and some are missing; sequencing was by immunoSEQ multiplex PCR. The repertoire holds about 15,000 clones, with about 60% as singletons. With regard to this clone: What it recognizes is unknown.

The rearrangement links TRBV5-1 to TRBJ2-7, with D possibly matching TRBD2 (5 bases). This clonotype was obtained from a woman aged 45-59 years in good health and CMV-seropositive. Sample: PBMCs. The CDR3 DNA reads TGCGCCAGCAGCTTGGGGACTCCCACATACGAGCAGTACTTC. Its protein is CASSLGTPTYEQYF. The whole variable domain, filled in from reference TRBV5-1 and TRBJ2-7, reads KAGVTQTPRYLIKTRGQQVTLSCSPISGHRSVSWYQQTPGQGLQFLFEYFSETQRNKGNFPGRFSGRQFSNSRSEMNVSTLELGDSALYLCASSLGTPTYEQYFGPGTRLTVT.